The table lists the clone carrying this T cell receptor beta chain with many counts. Its target is unknown. This entry belongs to a study of identical twins. The study, taken as a whole, reports: Carriage of fewer insertions was seen in abundant cord blood beta clonotypes, whereas memory repertoires showed none. Out-of-frame alpha sequences common to twins exhibited an excess of low generation probability. The analysis was cross-sectional rather than longitudinal within donors.

Trimming stripped 4 bases from V and 4 bases from J, with 10 bases between. The CDR3 totals 13 residues. Looked up from germline, CDR1 is SGHTA and CDR2 is FQGNSA. Unique molecular identifiers were present on the cDNA, and a universal primer site came from template switching. A single record per CDR3 protein comes from TCRdb applying MiXCR to the 5' RACE reads. The table records a few hundred thousand distinct CDR3 sequences, nearly 10% of them present only once. This sample also belongs to another study, concerning yellow fever vaccine responses in identical twins.

This TCR derives from a woman between 18 and 30 years old in good health. Sequenced input: PBMCs. This sequence joins TRBV7-2 and TRBJ1-1, with no clear D. CDR3 region: CASSSNVATEAFF. The CDR3 DNA follows: TGTGCCAGCAGCTCCAACGTAGCCACTGAAGCTTTCTTT.